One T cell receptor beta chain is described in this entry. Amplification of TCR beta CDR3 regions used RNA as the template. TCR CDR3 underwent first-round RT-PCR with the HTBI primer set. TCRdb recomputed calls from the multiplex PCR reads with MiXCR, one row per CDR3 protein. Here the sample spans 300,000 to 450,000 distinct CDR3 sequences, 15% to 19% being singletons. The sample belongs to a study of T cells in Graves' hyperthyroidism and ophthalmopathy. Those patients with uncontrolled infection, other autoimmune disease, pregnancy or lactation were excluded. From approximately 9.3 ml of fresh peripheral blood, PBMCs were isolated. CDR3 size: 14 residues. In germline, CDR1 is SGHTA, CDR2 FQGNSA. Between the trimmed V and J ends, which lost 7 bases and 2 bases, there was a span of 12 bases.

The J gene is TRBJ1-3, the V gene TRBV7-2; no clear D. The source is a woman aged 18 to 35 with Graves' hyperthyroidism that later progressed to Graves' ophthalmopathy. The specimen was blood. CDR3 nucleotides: TGTGCCAGCACCCCCCGTAGCCCTGGAAACACCATATATTTT. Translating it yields CASTPRSPGNTIYF.